A selection of T cell receptor beta chains follows, all from one sample in a study of immune characterization of retroperitoneal liposarcoma. In TCRdb, the PCR reads were re-called with MiXCR into one record per CDR3 protein. The sample lists 6,500 to 7,000 distinct CDR3 sequences, over 25% occurring once. The specimen sequenced was blood. These receptor sequences come from a male donor with retroperitoneal liposarcoma. Both conserved end residues are trimmed from each CDR3. Where a row states a size, it is once, few, many or the class of an expanded clone; other rows omit it.

v_gene	len	j_gene	abundance	CDR3aa
TRBV6-1	14	TRBJ1-5	many	ASSEPSGISNQPQH
TRBV6-6	15	TRBJ2-5	many	ASSYSILAAQGETQY
TRBV6-1	11	TRBJ1-1	-	ASNVVSNTEAF
TRBV6-2/TRBV6-3	11	TRBJ1-6	-	ASTRSYNSPLH
TRBV6-1	9	TRBJ1-2	few	ASSSTGGYT
TRBV6-1	17	TRBJ2-2	few	ASNNPAYSGRANTGELF
TRBV6-5	13	TRBJ2-5	-	ASSYGQAEYETQY
TRBV6-1	13	TRBJ1-1	medium-sized	ASSFYPGRGLEAF
TRBV7-3	14	TRBJ2-2	-	ASSPTGTEKAGELF
TRBV4-1	13	-	-	ASSQAWDSSYEQY
TRBV11-3	12	-	many	ASSLQGADYEQY
TRBV12-3/TRBV12-4	14	TRBJ2-2	many	ASSSPGTENTGELF
TRBV3-1	11	TRBJ2-7	many	ASSQGTGNEQY
TRBV7-2	13	TRBJ2-7	-	ASSLRGGNHHEQY
TRBV25-1	12	TRBJ2-3	-	ASSERTSTDTQY
TRBV7-2	12	TRBJ2-3	-	ASSRAVSTDTQY
TRBV6-1	15	-	-	ASSAGTSGLPDNEQF
TRBV6-1	11	TRBJ1-1	many	ASREGVNTEAF
TRBV6-4	13	TRBJ1-4	-	ASSDSGAPNEKLF
TRBV6-2/TRBV6-3	13	TRBJ2-3	many	ASSYSYRSTDTQY
TRBV12-3/TRBV12-4	14	TRBJ2-1	medium-sized	ASSRTGTHRGNEQF
TRBV7-6	14	TRBJ2-3	few	ASSSVRGPSTDTQY
TRBV9	13	TRBJ2-1	few	ASSKGTGAYNEQF
TRBV6-1	12	TRBJ1-1	many	ASSPTTRTTEAF